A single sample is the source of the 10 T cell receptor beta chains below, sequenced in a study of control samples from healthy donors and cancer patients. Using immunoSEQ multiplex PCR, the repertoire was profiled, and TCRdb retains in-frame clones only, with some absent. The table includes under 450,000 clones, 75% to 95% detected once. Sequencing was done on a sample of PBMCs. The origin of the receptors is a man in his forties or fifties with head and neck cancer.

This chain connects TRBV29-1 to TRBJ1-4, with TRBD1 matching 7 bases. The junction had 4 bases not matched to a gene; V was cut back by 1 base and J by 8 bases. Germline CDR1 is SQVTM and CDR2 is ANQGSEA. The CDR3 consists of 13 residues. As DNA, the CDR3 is TGCAGCGTTGAAGGACAGGGTAGAGAAAAACTGTTTTTT. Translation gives CSVEGQGREKLFF.

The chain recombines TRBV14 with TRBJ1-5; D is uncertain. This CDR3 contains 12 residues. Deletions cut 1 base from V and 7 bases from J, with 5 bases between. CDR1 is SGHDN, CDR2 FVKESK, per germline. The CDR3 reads CASSQGHQPQHF. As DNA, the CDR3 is TGTGCCAGCAGCCAAGGTCACCAGCCCCAGCATTTT.

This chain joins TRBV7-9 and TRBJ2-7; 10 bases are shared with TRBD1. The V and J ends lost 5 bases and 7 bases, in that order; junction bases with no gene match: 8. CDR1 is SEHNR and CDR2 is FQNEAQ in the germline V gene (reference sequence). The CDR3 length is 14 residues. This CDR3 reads CASSLWDRGGEQYF. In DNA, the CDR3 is TGTGCCAGCAGCCTATGGGACAGGGGAGGAGAGCAGTACTTC.

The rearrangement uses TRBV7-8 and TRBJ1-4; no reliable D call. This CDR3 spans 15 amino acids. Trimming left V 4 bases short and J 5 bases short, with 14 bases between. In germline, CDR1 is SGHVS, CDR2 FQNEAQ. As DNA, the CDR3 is TGTGCCAGCAGCTCGGACCGCCCCGTAAATGAAAAACTGTTTTTT. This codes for CASSSDRPVNEKLFF.

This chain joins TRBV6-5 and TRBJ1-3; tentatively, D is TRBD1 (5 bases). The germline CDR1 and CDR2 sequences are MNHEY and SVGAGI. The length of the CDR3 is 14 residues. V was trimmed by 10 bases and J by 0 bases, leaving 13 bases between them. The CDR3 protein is CATTLDNSGNTIYF. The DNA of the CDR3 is TGTGCCACCACCCTGGACAACTCTGGAAACACCATATATTTT.

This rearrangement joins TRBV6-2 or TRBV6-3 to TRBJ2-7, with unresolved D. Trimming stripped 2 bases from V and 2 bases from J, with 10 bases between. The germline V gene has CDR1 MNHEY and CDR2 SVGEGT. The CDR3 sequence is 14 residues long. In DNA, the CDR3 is TGTGCCAGCAGTTACCGTGACCCTACCTACGAGCAGTACTTC. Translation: CASSYRDPTYEQYF.

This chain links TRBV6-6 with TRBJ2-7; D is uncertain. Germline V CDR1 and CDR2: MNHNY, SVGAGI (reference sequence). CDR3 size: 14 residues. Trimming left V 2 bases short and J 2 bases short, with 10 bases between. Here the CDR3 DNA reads TGTGCCAGCAGTTACGCTCCACGGACCTACGAGCAGTACTTC. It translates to CASSYAPRTYEQYF.

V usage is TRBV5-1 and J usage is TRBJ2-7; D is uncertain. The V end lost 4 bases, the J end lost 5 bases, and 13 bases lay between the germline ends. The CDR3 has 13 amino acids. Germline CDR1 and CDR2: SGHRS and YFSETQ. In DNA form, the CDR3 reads TGCGCCAGCAGCCCCACTCCTTGGGACGAGCAGTACTTC. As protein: CASSPTPWDEQYF. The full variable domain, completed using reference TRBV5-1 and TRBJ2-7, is KAGVTQTPRYLIKTRGQQVTLSCSPISGHRSVSWYQQTPGQGLQFLFEYFSETQRNKGNFPGRFSGRQFSNSRSEMNVSTLELGDSALYLCASSPTPWDEQYFGPGTRLTVT.

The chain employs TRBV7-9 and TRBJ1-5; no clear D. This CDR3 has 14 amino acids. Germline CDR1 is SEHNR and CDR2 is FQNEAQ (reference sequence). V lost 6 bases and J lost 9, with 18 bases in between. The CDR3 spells CASSDPGTGGPQHF. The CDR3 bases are TGTGCCAGCAGTGATCCAGGTACCGGTGGGCCCCAGCATTTT.

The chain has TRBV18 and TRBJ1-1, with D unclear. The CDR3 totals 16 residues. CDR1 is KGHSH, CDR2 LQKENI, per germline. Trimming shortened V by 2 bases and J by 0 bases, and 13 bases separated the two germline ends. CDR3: CASSPSLPQMNTEAFF. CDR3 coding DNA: TGTGCCAGCTCACCATCGCTCCCACAGATGAACACTGAAGCTTTCTTT.